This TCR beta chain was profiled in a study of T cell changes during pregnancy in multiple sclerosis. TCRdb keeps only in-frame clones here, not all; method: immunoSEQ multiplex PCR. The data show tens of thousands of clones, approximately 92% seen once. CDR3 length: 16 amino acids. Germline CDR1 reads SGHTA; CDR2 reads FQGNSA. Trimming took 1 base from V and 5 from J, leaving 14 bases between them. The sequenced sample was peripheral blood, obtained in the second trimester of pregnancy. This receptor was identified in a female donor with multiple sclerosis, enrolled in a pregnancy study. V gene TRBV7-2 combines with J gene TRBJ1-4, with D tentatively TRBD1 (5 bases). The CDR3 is CASSLGTTVTNEKLFF. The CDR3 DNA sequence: TGTGCCAGCAGCTTAGGGACGACAGTCACAAATGAAAAACTGTTTTTT.